The clone carrying this TCR beta chain came up a few times. Its target is not known. Germline CDR1 and CDR2: DFQATT and SNEGSKA (reference sequence). V dropped 5 bases and J dropped 9; count of bases not matched to a gene: 12. The CDR3 runs to 14 residues. These data are taken from a study of early T cells in non-severe SARS-CoV-2 infection. Study in general: Investigators sequenced bulk RNA drawn from unsorted whole blood, and chains remained unpaired.

Individual cDNA molecules were tagged with unique molecular identifiers, the study reported. TCRdb reanalysed the 5' RACE reads using MiXCR and keeps one entry per CDR3 protein. The sample yields more than 65,000 distinct CDR3 sequences, more than 9% seen once. Points from the study as a whole: Missing private and CD4 specificities, VDJdb matching favored anti-spike CD8 responses.

Sequencing input: whole blood. The gene calls are TRBV20-1 and TRBJ2-1, with TRBD2 matching over 8 bases. The TCR originated in an adult who was a healthcare worker with PCR-confirmed SARS-CoV-2 infection or an uninfected control (not recorded which). Here the CDR3 DNA reads TGCAGTGCTTGTACTAGCGGTCTTGTCAGTGAGCAGTTCTTC. Encoded protein: CSACTSGLVSEQFF.